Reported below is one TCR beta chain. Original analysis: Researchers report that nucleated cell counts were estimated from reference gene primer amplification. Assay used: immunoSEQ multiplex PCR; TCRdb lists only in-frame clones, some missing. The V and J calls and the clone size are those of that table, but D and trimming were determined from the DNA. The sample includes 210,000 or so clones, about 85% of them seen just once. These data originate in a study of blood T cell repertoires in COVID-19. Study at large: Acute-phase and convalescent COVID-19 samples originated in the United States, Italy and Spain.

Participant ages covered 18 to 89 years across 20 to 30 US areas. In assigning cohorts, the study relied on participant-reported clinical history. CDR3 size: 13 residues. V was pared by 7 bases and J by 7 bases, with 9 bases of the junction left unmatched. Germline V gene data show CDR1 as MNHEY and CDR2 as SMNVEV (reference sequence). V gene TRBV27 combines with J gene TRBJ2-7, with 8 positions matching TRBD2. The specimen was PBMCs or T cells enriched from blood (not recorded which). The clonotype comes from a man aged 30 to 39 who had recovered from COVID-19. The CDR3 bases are TGTGCCAGCACTAAACGGGAGGGGAGGGAGCAGTACTTC. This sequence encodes CASTKREGREQYF.